This T cell receptor beta chain was sequenced in a study of blood T cells in healthy people across ages. Background on the study: Per every two T cells, about one barcoded beta molecule was captured by template switching.

Total RNA, at least 6 micrograms per sample, came from PBMCs. V was pared by 5 bases and J by 4 bases, with 4 bases of the junction left unmatched. The CDR3 has 13 amino acids. Germline CDR1 is SGHAT and CDR2 is FQDESV (reference sequence). Combining a sample-barcoded 5' primer with a J-beta primer mix, a second PCR ran for roughly 7 to 11 cycles. TCRdb reprocessed the 5' RACE reads via MiXCR and lists one record per CDR3 protein. The data contain about 1.6 million distinct CDR3 sequences, about 35% of them singletons. The receptor was derived from a woman aged 25 to 39 in good health. The specimen sequenced was blood. The chain combines TRBV11-1 with TRBJ1-2; 7 positions agree with TRBD1. CDR3: CASSTGETYGYTF. For the CDR3, the DNA is TGTGCCAGCAGCACAGGGGAGACCTATGGCTACACCTTC.